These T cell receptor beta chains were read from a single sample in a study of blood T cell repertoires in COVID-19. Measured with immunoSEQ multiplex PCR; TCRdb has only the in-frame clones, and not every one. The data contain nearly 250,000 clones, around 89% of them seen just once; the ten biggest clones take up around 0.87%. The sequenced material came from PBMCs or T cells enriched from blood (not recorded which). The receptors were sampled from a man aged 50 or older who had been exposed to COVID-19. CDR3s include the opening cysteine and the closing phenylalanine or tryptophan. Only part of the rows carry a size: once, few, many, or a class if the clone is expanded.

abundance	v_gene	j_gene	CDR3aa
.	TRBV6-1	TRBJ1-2	CASSEPGYNYGYTF
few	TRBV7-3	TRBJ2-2	CASSPEGGDRELFF
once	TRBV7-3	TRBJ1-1	CASSLRGQGGTEAFF
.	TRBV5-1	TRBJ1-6	CASSLAGVNSPLHF
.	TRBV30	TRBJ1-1	CAWSELTGNTEAFF
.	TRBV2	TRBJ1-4	CASSDPSRTGQDKKLFF
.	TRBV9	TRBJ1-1	CASSAGLPHTEAFF
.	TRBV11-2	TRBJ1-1	CASSLEPAGESEAFF
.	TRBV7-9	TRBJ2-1	CASSFVTGGLEQFF
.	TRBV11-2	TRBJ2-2	CASSLDPGYGELFF
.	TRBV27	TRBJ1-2	CASSSTGDGGYTF
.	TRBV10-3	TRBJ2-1	CAIRTSPQGGFYNEQFF
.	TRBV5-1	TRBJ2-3	CASSFSTSGRAIDTQYF
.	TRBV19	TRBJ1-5	CASSGTLQGWGNQPQHF
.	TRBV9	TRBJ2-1	CASSAVAGAYNEQFF
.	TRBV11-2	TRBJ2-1	CASSLPREVSINEQFF
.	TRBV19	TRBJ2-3	CASSMGSGGGTDTQYF
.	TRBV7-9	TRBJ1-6	CASSLEQGVNSPLHF
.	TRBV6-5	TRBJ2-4	CASRWTSGGAHIQYF
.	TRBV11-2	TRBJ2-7	CASSLGQFYEQYF
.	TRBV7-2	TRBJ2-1	CASSLGGLAGSSYNEQFF
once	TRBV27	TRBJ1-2	CASSLKETGPGYTF
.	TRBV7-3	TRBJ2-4	CASSLDGGLENIQYF
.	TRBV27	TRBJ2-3	CASSSWGGGQGARWGTDTQYF
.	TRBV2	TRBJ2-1	CASGTSRGNEQFF
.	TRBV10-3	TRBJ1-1	CAISGDRRNTEAFF
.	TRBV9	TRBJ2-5	CASSVGPPQGGSQETQYF
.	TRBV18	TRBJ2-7	CASSPPQDYEQYF
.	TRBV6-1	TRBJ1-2	CASSETGPNYGYTF
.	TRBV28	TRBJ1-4	CASSSPKRANEKLFF
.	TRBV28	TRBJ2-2	CASRRDHGPGGELFF
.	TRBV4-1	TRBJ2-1	CASSYRTGGRGMNEQFF
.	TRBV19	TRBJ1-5	CAAGDAGQINQPQHF
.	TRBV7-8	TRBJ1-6	CASSLFRDNSPLHF
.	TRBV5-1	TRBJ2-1	CASSLGLAGGVDEQFF
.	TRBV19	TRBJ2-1	CASRGLAGNYNEQFF
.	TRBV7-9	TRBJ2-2	CASGLAGMENTGELFF
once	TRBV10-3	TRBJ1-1	CAISESGQLGKAFF
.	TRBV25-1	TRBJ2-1	CASSFNSLNEQFF
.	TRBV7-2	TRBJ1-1	CASSLDIRRDVAFF
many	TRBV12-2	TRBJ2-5	CASRLNTRGGGETQYF
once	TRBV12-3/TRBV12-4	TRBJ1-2	CASSFRFYGYTF
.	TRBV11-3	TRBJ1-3	CASSLGHLSSGNTIYF
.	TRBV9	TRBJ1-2	CASSGQQTYNYGYTF
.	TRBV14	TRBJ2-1	CASSQGLGQGFYNEQFF